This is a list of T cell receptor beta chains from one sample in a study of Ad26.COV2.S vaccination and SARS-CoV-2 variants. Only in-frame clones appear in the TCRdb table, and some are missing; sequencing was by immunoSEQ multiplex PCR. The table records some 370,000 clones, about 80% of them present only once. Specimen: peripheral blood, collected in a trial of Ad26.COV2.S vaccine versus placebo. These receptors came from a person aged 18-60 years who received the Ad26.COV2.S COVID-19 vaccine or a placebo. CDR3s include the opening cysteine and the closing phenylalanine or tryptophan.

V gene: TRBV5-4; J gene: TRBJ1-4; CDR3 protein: CASSVGGGLGAEKLFF
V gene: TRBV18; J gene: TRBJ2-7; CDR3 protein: CASSPSYLYRAYEQYF
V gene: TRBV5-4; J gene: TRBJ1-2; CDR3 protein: CASSPRTGLGGYTF
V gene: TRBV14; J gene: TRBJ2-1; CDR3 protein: CASSQGLTSGSFFF
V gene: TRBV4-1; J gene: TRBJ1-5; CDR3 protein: CASSQLGIANQPQHF
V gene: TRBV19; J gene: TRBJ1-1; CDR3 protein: CASSIGAGLMNTEAFF
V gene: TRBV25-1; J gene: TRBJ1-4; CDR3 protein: CASSEYEREEKLFF
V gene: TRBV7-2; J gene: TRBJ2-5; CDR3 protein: CASSLVGRAQYF
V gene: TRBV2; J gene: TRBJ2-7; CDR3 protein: CASSWDVGATEQYF
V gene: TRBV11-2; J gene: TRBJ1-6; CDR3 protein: CASSSTSGHRRNSPLHF
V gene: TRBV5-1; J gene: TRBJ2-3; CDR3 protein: CASSRQLAGGADTQYF
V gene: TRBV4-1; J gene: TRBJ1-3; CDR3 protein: CASSQNTGGANTIYF
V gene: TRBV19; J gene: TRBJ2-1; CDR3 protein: CASSILANNEQFF
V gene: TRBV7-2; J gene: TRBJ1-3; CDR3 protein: CASSYGNTIYF
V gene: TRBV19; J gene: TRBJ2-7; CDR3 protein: CASSLLGGRTYEQYF
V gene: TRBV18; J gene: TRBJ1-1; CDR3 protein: CASSPGPKNTEAFF
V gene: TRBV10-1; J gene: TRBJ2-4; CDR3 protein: CASSAPCAALKYIQYF
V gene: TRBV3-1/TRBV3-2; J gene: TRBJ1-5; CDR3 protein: CASSRGPGGGQPQHF
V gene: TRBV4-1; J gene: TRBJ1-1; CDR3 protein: CASSWTGSNTEAFF
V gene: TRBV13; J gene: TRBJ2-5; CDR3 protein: CASRPNLGETQYF
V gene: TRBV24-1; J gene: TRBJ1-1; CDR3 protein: CATSDSDGEAFF
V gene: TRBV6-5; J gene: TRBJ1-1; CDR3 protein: CASSYNLEGTEAFF
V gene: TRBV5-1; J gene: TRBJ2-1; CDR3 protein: CASSLLGLAGNEQFF
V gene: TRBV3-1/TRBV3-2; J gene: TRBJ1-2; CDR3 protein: CASSHPSGVRYGYTF
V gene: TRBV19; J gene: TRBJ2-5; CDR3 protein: CASSRRAGGGGQETQYF
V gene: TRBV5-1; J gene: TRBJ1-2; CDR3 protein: CASSRQGNGYTF
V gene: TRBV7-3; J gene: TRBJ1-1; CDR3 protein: CASSSQPNTEAFF
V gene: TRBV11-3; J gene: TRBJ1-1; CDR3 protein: CASTLEWGTKAFF
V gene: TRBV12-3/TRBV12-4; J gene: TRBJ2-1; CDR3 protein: CASSRTGEQFF
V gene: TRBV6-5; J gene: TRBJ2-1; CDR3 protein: CASSPGTRRDNEQFF
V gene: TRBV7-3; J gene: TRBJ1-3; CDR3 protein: CASSPIGGADTIYF
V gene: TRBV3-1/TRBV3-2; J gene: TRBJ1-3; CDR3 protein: CASSRLREGNTIYF
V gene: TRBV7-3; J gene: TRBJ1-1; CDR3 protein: CASSLSGSTEAFF
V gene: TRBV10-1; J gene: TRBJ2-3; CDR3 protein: CASWSGRYADTQYF
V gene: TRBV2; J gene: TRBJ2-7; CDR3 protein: CASTKERAYEQYF
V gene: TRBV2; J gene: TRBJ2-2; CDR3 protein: CASSGSGRATGELFF
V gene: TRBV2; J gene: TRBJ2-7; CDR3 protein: CASRGLGVYEQYF